This paragraph covers one T cell receptor (beta chain) sequence. This record comes from a study of blood T cell repertoires in COVID-19. Background on the study: The United States, Italy and Spain provided the acute and convalescent COVID-19 samples.

The data were produced by immunoSEQ multiplex PCR, yet TCRdb's version contains in-frame clones alone and is incomplete. The table has more than 110,000 clones, 88% seen once. The sequence was collected from a man between 50 and 59 years old with active or convalescent COVID-19. Sequenced input: peripheral blood.

Written as DNA, the CDR3 is TGCAGTGCCCCGGACAGCTCTGTGGCTTTCTTT. Protein: CSAPDSSVAFF. The chain combines TRBV20-1 with TRBJ1-1; weak D call: TRBD1 (6 bases). The V end was cut by 6 bases, the J end by 11 bases, with 16 bases between. Germline CDR1 is DFQATT and CDR2 is SNEGSKA (reference sequence). This CDR3 region has 11 residues.